Reported below is one TCR beta chain. What it binds is unknown. The sample is drawn from a study of CXCR3-negative and CXCR3-positive naive CD8 T cells. Libraries were UMI-labeled 5' RACE TRB cDNA. TCRdb re-called the 5' RACE reads and gives one entry per CDR3 protein, without DNA. The sample holds about 150,000 distinct CDR3 sequences. Study-level results: Relative to CXCR3-negative naive cells, CXCR3-positive naive cells had more hydrophobic TRB CDR3s. Cryopreserved PBMCs had partly decreased CXCR3 expression; fresh PBMCs were used in most assays.

Sorts performed in triplicate captured more than 250,000 cells each from every CD8+ T cell subset. CD45RO-CCR7+CD27+CD95- was the phenotype of naive CD8+ T cells. The germline V gene encodes CDR1 LNHNV and CDR2 YYDKDF (reference sequence). The CDR3 sequence is 12 residues long. This receptor was obtained from a human donor in good health. Some clones in this sample may be carry-over from other donors' samples. The chain joins TRBV15 to TRBJ1-4. Sequenced input: naive CXCR3+ CD8+ T cells from blood. Subset reported: CD45RO-CCR7+CD27+CD95- naive CD8+ T cells expressing CXCR3 (TNR3+). This CDR3 is CATRQGDEKLFF.